This T cell receptor beta chain was profiled in a study of CD8 T cells in ankylosing spondylitis (dated by TCRdb to about 2017). Background for the entire study: The study profiled T cell receptor beta repertoires in healthy donors and ankylosing spondylitis patients to find disease-linked TCR variants. The full study cohort was made up of 20 to 25 ankylosing spondylitis patients and 95 to 130 healthy donors. Samples of peripheral blood were taken, and for ankylosing spondylitis patients, synovial fluid was collected as well.

Broader findings and caveats from the paper: A TCR beta motif of several highly homologous amino acid variants appeared characteristic of blood from ankylosing spondylitis patients. Some motif variants were previously reported in synovial fluid and blood of reactive arthritis patients, suggesting common disease-initiation mechanisms. The disease-linked clones had a CD8+ phenotype and were found at relatively low frequencies in peripheral blood. According to the report, matched synovial fluid samples from ankylosing spondylitis patients were significantly enriched for the disease-linked clones.

V is trimmed back by 0 bases and J by 3 bases, and the junction contains 9 bases that no gene match accounts for. Spanning cysteine to phenylalanine, the CDR3 consists of 17 amino acids. Here the CDR3 DNA is all that survives: 51 bases in frame from base 1. The germline V gene provides CDR1 SGDLS and CDR2 YYNGEE. A remark on this clonotype: Its antigen has not been determined. No much larger clone exists at a distance of one base, and base qualities are not known.

The instrument was an Illumina HiSeq 2500. Quantitative 5'-RACE with molecular barcodes was used to prepare TCR beta libraries. As for the original processing: A new computational method based on a probabilistic model of VDJ rearrangement was used to identify disease-linked TCR variants. Starting from the raw public reads, TCRdb applied fastp trimming at Q25, assembled clones with MiXCR and retained in-frame beta chains. A single entry per CDR3 protein holds the most common genes and DNA from its merged rows. The V and J calls and clone size are TCRdb's, not the authors'. A total of a few hundred thousand distinct CDR3 sequences appear in this sample, roughly 15% of them only once. 0.95% to 1.1% of the sample is held by the ten biggest clonotypes.

The sample taken for sequencing was blood, either unsorted or a sorted T cell fraction (not recorded which). The sequence was obtained from a male donor with ankylosing spondylitis. This sequence uses TRBV9 and TRBJ2-3; 8 central bases correspond to TRBD2. The CDR3 amino acid sequence is: CASSVEVRGRSTDTQYF. The base sequence is TGTGCCAGCAGCGTAGAAGTGCGCGGGAGGTCTACAGATACGCAGTATTTT. The reference TRBV9 and TRBJ2-3 proteins fill in what lies around the CDR3, so the full variable domain reads DSGVTQTPKHLITATGQRVTLRCSPRSGDLSVYWYQQSLDQGLQFLIQYYNGEERAKGNILERFSAQQFPDLHSELNLSSLELGDSALYFCASSVEVRGRSTDTQYFGPGTRLTVL.